The 3 T cell receptor beta chains below come from one sample, sequenced in a study of T cells in tuberculosis. Generated by immunoSEQ multiplex PCR, the TCRdb table keeps only in-frame clones and is missing some. The sample yields about 88,000 clones, under 95% seen once. After thawing and overnight rest, PBMC were stained with GMM-loaded CD1B tetramer, viability dye and anti-CD3 for sorting. The CD1B tetramers carried C32 glucose monomycolate purified from Rhodococcus equi. The sample taken for sequencing was CD1b-GMM tetramer-negative cells sorted from PBMCs. The receptors shown here come from an adult woman with latent tuberculosis.

This sequence joins TRBV7-3 and TRBJ2-2, with TRBD1 identical over 8 bases. From germline, CDR1 is SGHTA and CDR2 FQGTGA. This CDR3 spans 15 amino acids. V shed 5 bases, J shed 3 bases, and the junction held 5 bases outside the gene matches. The chain's CDR3 is CASSHRTGYTGELFF. For the CDR3, the DNA is TGTGCCAGCAGCCACCGGACAGGGTACACCGGGGAGCTGTTTTTT.

This chain joins TRBV11-2 and TRBJ1-3; D is unresolved. The length of the CDR3 is 13 residues. Trimming stripped 5 bases from V and 6 bases from J, with 11 bases between. Germline V lookup: CDR1 SGHAT, CDR2 FQNNGV. DNA of the CDR3: TGTGCCAGCAGCAACCCGACAACAAACACCATATATTTT. Encoded protein: CASSNPTTNTIYF.

This clone came up a few times. This sequence joins TRBV6-6 and TRBJ2-7; 8 positions agree with TRBD2. J gave up 3 bases and V 0 bases, and 1 base lay outside the gene matches. The CDR3 sequence is 14 residues long. CDR1 and CDR2 from the germline V gene are MNHNY and SVGAGI (reference sequence). In DNA, the CDR3 is TGTGCCAGCAGTTACTCGGGGACTAGCTACGAGCAGTACTTC. Translation: CASSYSGTSYEQYF.